This T cell receptor beta chain comes out of a study of control samples from healthy donors and cancer patients. Generated by immunoSEQ multiplex PCR, the TCRdb table keeps only in-frame clones and is missing some. The top ten clones hold around 1.3% of a sample with approximately 87,000 clones, more than 85% of them seen once. Germline CDR1 and CDR2: SQVTM and ANQGSEA. J gave up 5 bases and V 7 bases, and 5 bases lay outside the gene matches. The CDR3 totals 12 residues. The specimen sequenced was PBMCs. This chain connects TRBV29-1 to TRBJ1-1, with TRBD1 identical over 9 bases. This TCR was recovered from a woman aged 40 to 49 with lung cancer. The DNA for the CDR3 is TGCAGCGCCCGGGGACAGGGTACTGAAGCTTTCTTT. As protein: CSARGQGTEAFF.